This TCR beta chain was captured in a study of CD8 T cells in ankylosing spondylitis. From the 5' RACE reads, TCRdb called clonotypes with MiXCR, one entry per CDR3 protein. Of 250,000 to 350,000 distinct CDR3 sequences listed, 20% are singletons. This clonotype has only a few counts. The source is a male donor with ankylosing spondylitis or in good health (not recorded which). The specimen sequenced was blood, either unsorted or a sorted T cell fraction (not recorded which).

CDR3: CASSETGITEAFF. Written as DNA, the CDR3 is TGTGCCAGCAGTGAAACAGGGATAACTGAAGCTTTCTTT. The chain recombines TRBV6-1 with TRBJ1-1; D is possibly TRBD1 (6 bases). The CDR3 is 13 amino acids. Germline V gene sequence: CDR1 MNHNS, CDR2 SASEGT. V gave up 2 bases and J gave up 5 bases, with 9 bases separating them.